Following are 28 T cell receptor beta chains from one sample sequenced in a study of blood T cells in healthy people across ages. With a J-beta primer mix and a sample-barcoded 5' primer, a second PCR ran roughly 6 to 11 cycles. TCRdb redid the calling of the 5' RACE reads with MiXCR, one entry per CDR3 protein. This sample has around 900,000 distinct CDR3 sequences; more than 25% occur once, and the top ten carry 15% to 20%. The sequencing input was blood. The origin of the receptors is a woman of 80 years or more in good health.

The chain uses TRBV6-2 or TRBV6-3 and TRBJ2-3; D is uncertain. Per the germline V gene, CDR1 is MNHEY and CDR2 is SVGEGT. The CDR3 sequence is 13 residues long. V was clipped by 4 bases and J by 6 bases, with 11 bases between them. CDR3 residues: CASSFLKVDTQYF. In DNA form, the CDR3 reads TGTGCCAGCAGTTTCCTAAAGGTGGATACGCAGTATTTT.

The table lists this clonotype with a few counts. One end of the junction is discordant with germline, which a read error may explain. The chain is built from TRBV7-7 and TRBJ2-2; 7 bases line up with TRBD2. This CDR3 spans 18 amino acids. The germline CDR1 and CDR2 sequences are SSHAT and FNYEAQ (reference sequence). This chain's CDR3 is CASTPRTRQPRQTGELFF. CDR3 sequence (DNA): TGTGCTAGCACCCCAAGGACTAGACAGCCGAGACAAACCGGGGAGCTGTTTTTT.

This clonotype was detected ten times or more. The chain joins TRBV4-3 to TRBJ1-1; D is unresolved. The CDR3 length is 14 residues. From germline, CDR1 is LGHNA and CDR2 YSLEER. The V end lost 0 bases, the J end lost 2 bases, and 7 bases lay between the germline ends. In DNA form, the CDR3 reads TGCGCCAGCAGCCAAGATGCGGTAAACACTGAAGCTTTCTTT. Translated: CASSQDAVNTEAFF.

This clonotype was counted between two and nine times. Given a much more abundant clone one base away, this may be a read error. The rearrangement joins TRBV12-3 or TRBV12-4 to TRBJ2-7, with D possibly being TRBD2 (6 bases). V lost 8 bases and J 7 bases, leaving 21 bases between the germline ends. The CDR3 extends over 14 amino acids. The CDR3 region has the DNA TGTGCCAGCCGTACACCGGGGGTCCGCAATGAGCAGTACTTC. It yields the protein CASRTPGVRNEQYF.

The sample holds many counts of this clonotype. The chain employs TRBV29-1 and TRBJ2-1, with D perhaps TRBD1 (5 bases). This CDR3 spans 14 amino acids. Per the germline V gene, CDR1 is SQVTM and CDR2 is ANQGSEA. Trimming removed 1 base at V and 0 bases at J, with 7 bases between. CDR3 bases: TGCAGCGTTGAAGGACAGCTCTCCTACAATGAGCAGTTCTTC. Translating it yields CSVEGQLSYNEQFF.

In its sample, this clonotype was seen many times. The chain carries TRBV25-1 and TRBJ2-1; D possibly matches TRBD1 or TRBD2 (6 bases each). Trimming removed 1 base from V and 5 bases from J, with 15 bases in between. The length of the CDR3 is 16 residues. Germline V gene data show CDR1 as MGHDK and CDR2 as SYGVNS. CDR3 in DNA: TGTGCCAGCAGTGAATTGGAGGGGGAGACCAACAATGAGCAGTTCTTC. Residues: CASSELEGETNNEQFF.

The table lists this clonotype with many counts. CDR3 region: CASSGGRWETQYF. The CDR3, as DNA: TGCGCCAGCAGCGGGGGACGATGGGAGACCCAGTACTTC. The rearrangement links TRBV4-1 to TRBJ2-5; D tentatively reads TRBD1 or TRBD2 (5 bases each). CDR1 MGHRA and CDR2 YSYEKL come from the germline V gene. The length of the CDR3 is 13 residues. Trimming cost V 5 bases and J 5 bases, with 12 bases left between them.

This clonotype occurred many times. A much larger clone differs by one base, so this may be a read error. This chain joins TRBV27 and TRBJ2-2; a possible D gene is TRBD2 (5 bases). There are 13 residues in the CDR3. CDR1 is MNHEY and CDR2 is SMNVEV in the germline V gene (reference sequence). The DNA for the CDR3 is TGTGCCAGCAGTCCACTTAGCCCCGGGGAGCGGTTTTTT. Translated: CASSPLSPGERFF.

Remarks on this clonotype: A much larger clone lies a single base off, so this may be a read error. V gene TRBV5-4 combines with J gene TRBJ2-4, with D perhaps matching TRBD1 or TRBD2 (6 bases each). Germline V gene sequence: CDR1 SGHNT, CDR2 YYREEE (reference sequence). The V and J ends lost 0 bases and 6 bases respectively, with 13 bases between them. This CDR3 contains 15 residues. CDR3 DNA sequence: TGTGCCAGCAGCTTGGCTTTGGGGGGCCGAAACATTCAGTACTTC. Translated: CASSLALGGRNIQYF.

V gene TRBV3-1 combines with J gene TRBJ2-1; 8 bases align to TRBD2. Germline V gene lookup returns CDR1 LGHDT and CDR2 YNNKEL (reference sequence). CDR3 size: 17 residues. Germline trimming cut 3 bases from V and 2 bases from J; bases unmatched to any gene: 9. The CDR3 is CASSQLYQAGAYNEQFF. The CDR3 region has the DNA TGTGCCAGCAGCCAGTTATATCAAGCGGGGGCCTACAATGAGCAGTTCTTC.

Points on this clonotype: Since a much larger clone is just one base distant, this may be a read error. CDR3 in amino acids: CASSPLREQYF. CDR3 DNA sequence: TGTGCCAGCAGCCCCCTCCGTGAGCAGTACTTC. This sequence joins TRBV7-2 and TRBJ2-5; no clear D. V was clipped by 5 bases and J by 11 bases, with 12 bases between them. CDR3 length equals 11 residues. The germline CDR1 and CDR2 sequences are SGHTA and FQGNSA.

V is TRBV6-5 and J is TRBJ2-1; 8 nucleotides align to TRBD2. CDR1 is MNHEY and CDR2 is SVGAGI in the germline V gene. V dropped 6 bases and J dropped 3; count of bases not matched to a gene: 1. The CDR3 has 13 residues. For the CDR3, the DNA is TGTGCCAGCAGACTAGCGGTCTACAATGAGCAGTTCTTC. It specifies CASRLAVYNEQFF.

On this clonotype: A much larger clonotype is one base distant, so this may be a read error. The chain links TRBV12-3 or TRBV12-4 to TRBJ2-5, with a weak D call TRBD2 (5 bases). The CDR3 is 14 amino acids. CDR3 residues: CANSLFRGQETQYF. For the CDR3, the DNA is TGTGCCAACAGTTTATTTCGGGGTCAAGAGACCCAGTACTTC.

This clonotype occurred many times. This chain connects TRBV2 to TRBJ2-5, with D possibly matching TRBD2 (5 bases). CDR3 size: 12 residues. The germline CDR1 and CDR2 sequences are SNHLY and FYNNEI. V was pared by 11 bases and J by 5 bases, with 15 bases between. The CDR3 nucleotides read TGTGCCTCGGAGAGGGAGTCGGAGACCCAGTACTTC. The encoded protein is CASERESETQYF. The full variable domain, rest sourced from reference TRBV2 and TRBJ2-5, is EPEVTQTPSHQVTQMGQEVILRCVPISNHLYFYWYRQILGQKVEFLVSFYNNEISEKSEIFDDQFSVERPDGSNFTLKIRSTKLEDSAMYFCASERESETQYFGPGTRLLVL.

The chain has TRBV3-1 and TRBJ2-3; 8 bases align to TRBD2. The CDR3 covers 15 residues. Losses at the gene ends were 4 bases for V and 4 bases for J; bases not matched to a gene: 7. The germline V gene encodes CDR1 LGHDT and CDR2 YNNKEL (reference sequence). CDR3 residues: CASSRGTSSADTQYF. Written as DNA, the CDR3 is TGTGCCAGCAGCCGAGGGACTAGTTCTGCAGATACGCAGTATTTT.

In this sample, this clonotype turned up a few times. The chain joins TRBV18 to TRBJ2-7; TRBD1 agrees at 9 bases. The J call may be mistaken, given a closer DNA end match to TRBJ2-4. CDR1 is KGHSH and CDR2 is LQKENI in the germline V gene. There are 17 residues in the CDR3. The CDR3 spells CASSRGQGRLGVDIQYF. The CDR3 nucleotides read TGTGCCAGCTCACGAGGACAGGGGCGTTTGGGTGTTGACATTCAGTACTTC.

This clonotype occurred many times. The chain joins TRBV7-2 to TRBJ2-7, with TRBD1 identical over 10 bases. CDR3 length: 14 residues. CDR1 SGHTA and CDR2 FQGNSA come from the germline V gene. The trim removed 5 bases at V and 3 bases at J, leaving 4 bases unmatched. The DNA for the CDR3 is TGTGCCAGCAGCCGCGGGACAGGGGTCTACGAGCAGTACTTC. The encoded protein is CASSRGTGVYEQYF.

The rearrangement uses TRBV28 and TRBJ2-1; the match to TRBD1 covers 7 bases. This CDR3 spans 16 amino acids. Trimming removed 6 bases from V and 4 bases from J; junction bases left unmatched: 12. Looked up from germline, CDR1 is MDHEN and CDR2 is SYDVKM. This CDR3 reads CASSTIAGGQYNEQFF. CDR3 bases: TGTGCCAGCAGCACTATAGCAGGGGGTCAATACAATGAGCAGTTCTTC.

About this clonotype itself: An end of the junction differs from the germline gene, which may be a read error. The J gene is TRBJ1-1, the V gene TRBV12-3 or TRBV12-4; a weak D match, TRBD1 (6 bases). The CDR3 loop spans 12 amino acids. The CDR3 nucleotides read TGTGCCAGCAGTGTGACAGGAACTGAAGCTTATTTT. Its protein is CASSVTGTEAYF.

This clonotype was found a few times. The chain recombines TRBV7-9 with TRBJ1-4; D possibly corresponds to TRBD1 (5 bases). Trimming took 5 bases from V and 0 from J, leaving 16 bases between them. The CDR3 covers 17 residues. Germline CDR1 reads SEHNR; CDR2 reads FQNEAQ (reference sequence). As DNA, the CDR3 is TGTGCCAGCAGCCCCGGCCAGGGCGGAGCAACTAATGAAAAACTGTTTTTT. Protein: CASSPGQGGATNEKLFF.

This clonotype was seen at least ten times. The chain has TRBV9 and TRBJ2-1; TRBD1 matches 9 bases. V dropped 4 bases and J dropped 9; count of bases not matched to a gene: 8. Germline V lookup: CDR1 SGDLS, CDR2 YYNGEE. This CDR3 has 14 residues. The CDR3 region is CASSRDRVIGEQFF. The CDR3 nucleotides are TGTGCCAGCAGCCGGGACAGGGTGATCGGTGAGCAGTTCTTC.

This clonotype was counted at least ten times. The chain recombines TRBV9 with TRBJ2-5; 12 bases are shared with TRBD2. Losses at the gene ends were 0 bases for V and 1 base for J; bases not matched to a gene: 7. The CDR3 loop spans 18 amino acids. Germline V gene sequence: CDR1 SGDLS, CDR2 YYNGEE. The CDR3 loop reads CASSVGILAGGLQETQYF. DNA of the CDR3: TGTGCCAGCAGCGTAGGTATACTAGCGGGGGGCCTCCAAGAGACCCAGTACTTC.

A few counts support this clonotype. This chain connects TRBV11-3 to TRBJ1-4; D gene uncertain. From germline, CDR1 is SGHNT and CDR2 YENEEA. Trimming cost V 2 bases and J 4 bases, with 8 bases left between them. The length of the CDR3 is 14 residues. The CDR3 nucleotides read TGTGCCAGCAGCTTAACGTACCATAATGAAAAACTGTTTTTT. This gives the protein CASSLTYHNEKLFF.

Ten or more counts support this clonotype. The rearrangement uses TRBV29-1 and TRBJ2-3; 8 bases agree with TRBD1. In germline, CDR1 is SQVTM, CDR2 ANQGSEA. Germline trimming cut 4 bases from V and 2 bases from J; bases unmatched to any gene: 2. This CDR3 is built from 13 residues. The DNA of the CDR3 is TGCAGCGTTGGGACAGGGCCCACAGATACGCAGTATTTT. Translating gives CSVGTGPTDTQYF.

This clonotype was picked up many times. The rearrangement joins TRBV2 to TRBJ1-1, with D possibly TRBD1 on 5 matching bases. The V gene lost 6 bases and the J gene lost 3 bases, with 14 bases spanning the gap. This CDR3 has 14 amino acids. CDR1 is SNHLY and CDR2 is FYNNEI in the germline V gene. In DNA form, the CDR3 reads TGTGCCAGCAGGGATCCTCAGGGCCACACTGAAGCTTTCTTT. Translating gives CASRDPQGHTEAFF.

The table lists this clonotype with many counts. The chain is built from TRBV5-5 and TRBJ2-5, with 10 nucleotides matching TRBD2. CDR1 and CDR2 (germline): SGHKS, YYEKEE (reference sequence). This CDR3 spans 13 amino acids. V trimming: 6 bases; J trimming: 5 bases; junction bases outside the gene matches: 4. The CDR3 DNA is TGTGCCAGCACCGGGACTAGCGTTGAGACCCAGTACTTC. Its translation: CASTGTSVETQYF.

This clonotype was counted many times. The chain couples TRBV7-2 to TRBJ2-1; 7 nucleotides agree with TRBD2. The CDR3 consists of 15 residues. Germline loops: CDR1 SGHTA, CDR2 FQGNSA. Germline trimming cut 3 bases from V and 0 bases from J; bases unmatched to any gene: 2. The CDR3 here is CASSFGGGSYNEQFF. The DNA of the CDR3 is TGTGCCAGCAGCTTTGGCGGGGGCTCCTACAATGAGCAGTTCTTC.

J is TRBJ2-5 and V is TRBV30; TRBD2 aligns across 11 bases. V dropped 2 bases and J dropped 11; count of bases not matched to a gene: 13. This CDR3 contains 15 residues. The germline V gene has CDR1 GTSNPN and CDR2 SVGIG (reference sequence). CDR3 nucleotides: TGTGCCTGGAGTCCGGGACTAGCGGCCTACAATGAGCAGTACTTC. This translates into CAWSPGLAAYNEQYF.